This entry is about one TCR beta chain. As processed by the authors: Amplifying reference gene primers gave estimates of nucleated cell counts. The repertoire was sequenced with immunoSEQ multiplex PCR; TCRdb's copy has only in-frame clones and lacks some. For V, J and clone size, that table is used; D and trimming come from the DNA. The sample carries 110,000 or so clones, roughly 90% recorded once. These data come from a study of blood T cell repertoires in COVID-19. Across the whole study: Italy, Spain and the United States were the sources of the convalescent and acute COVID-19 samples.

Germline V lookup: CDR1 LNHDA, CDR2 SQIVND (reference sequence). J lost 6 bases, V lost 11 bases, and 11 bases had no gene match. CDR3 length equals 14 residues. The rearrangement joins TRBV19 to TRBJ2-2; TRBD1 aligns across 8 bases. The clonotype was recovered from a woman in her 70s who had recovered from COVID-19. Material: peripheral blood. The CDR3 is CAGGQQGVAGELFF. CDR3 coding DNA: TGTGCCGGGGGACAACAGGGGGTCGCCGGGGAGCTGTTTTTT.